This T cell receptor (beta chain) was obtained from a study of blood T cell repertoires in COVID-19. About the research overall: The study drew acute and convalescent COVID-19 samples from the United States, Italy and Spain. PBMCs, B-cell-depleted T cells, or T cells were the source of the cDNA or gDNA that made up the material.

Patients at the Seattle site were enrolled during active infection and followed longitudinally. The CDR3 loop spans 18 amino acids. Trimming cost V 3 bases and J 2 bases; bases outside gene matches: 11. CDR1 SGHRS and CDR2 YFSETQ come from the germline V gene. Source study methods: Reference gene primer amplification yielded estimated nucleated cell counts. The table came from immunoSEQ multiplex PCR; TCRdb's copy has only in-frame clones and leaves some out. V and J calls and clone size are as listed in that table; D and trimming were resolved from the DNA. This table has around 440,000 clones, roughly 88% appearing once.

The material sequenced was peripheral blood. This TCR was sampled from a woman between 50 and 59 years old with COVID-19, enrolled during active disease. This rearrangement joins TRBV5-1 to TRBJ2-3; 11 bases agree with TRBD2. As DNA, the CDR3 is TGCGCCAGCAGCTCTACCGGGACTAGCGGCCTATACACAGATACGCAGTATTTT. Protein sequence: CASSSTGTSGLYTDTQYF.